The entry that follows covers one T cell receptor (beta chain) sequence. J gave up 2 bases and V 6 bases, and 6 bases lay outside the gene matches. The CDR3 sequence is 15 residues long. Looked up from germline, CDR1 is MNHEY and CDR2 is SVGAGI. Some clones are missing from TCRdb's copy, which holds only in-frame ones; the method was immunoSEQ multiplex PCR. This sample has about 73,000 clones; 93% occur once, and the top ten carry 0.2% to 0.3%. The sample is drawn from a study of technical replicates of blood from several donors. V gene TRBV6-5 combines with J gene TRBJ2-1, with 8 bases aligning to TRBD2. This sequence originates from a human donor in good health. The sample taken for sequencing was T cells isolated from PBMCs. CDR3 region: CASSSGTRAYNEQFF. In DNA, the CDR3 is TGTGCCAGCAGCTCCGGGACTAGGGCCTACAATGAGCAGTTCTTC.